This T cell receptor beta chain was retrieved from a study of blood T cell repertoires in COVID-19. Turning to the study itself: The cDNA or gDNA used as material had been derived from T cells, B-cell-depleted T cells, or PBMCs.

The assay was immunoSEQ multiplex PCR, and TCRdb's table has in-frame clones only and misses some. The repertoire has roughly 260,000 clones, around 82% of them found once; the top ten carry roughly 4.9%. Germline V lookup: CDR1 SGHRS, CDR2 YFSETQ. After removal of 7 bases from V and 5 bases from J, the junction contained 10 bases not matched to a gene. The CDR3 loop spans 15 amino acids. In its sample, this clone was seen once. This chain links TRBV5-1 with TRBJ2-7; 12 nucleotides agree with TRBD1. This TCR came from a woman of 80 years or more with active or convalescent COVID-19. Sequencing was performed on peripheral blood. In nucleotides, the CDR3 is TGCGCCAGCGGAATCCCGGGACAGGGGGCCGACGAGCAGTACTTC. Its protein product is CASGIPGQGADEQYF.